This T cell receptor beta chain was sequenced during a study of blood T cell repertoires in COVID-19. Turning to the study itself: From T cells, B-cell-depleted T cells, or PBMCs came the material, which was cDNA or gDNA.

There are 15 residues in the CDR3. Germline V CDR1 and CDR2: SGDLS, YYNGEE. V trimming: 0 bases; J trimming: 6 bases; junction bases outside the gene matches: 4. Followed longitudinally, the Seattle patients had been enrolled during active infection. In the original workflow: Reference gene primer amplification gave estimated nucleated cell counts. The assay was immunoSEQ multiplex PCR, and TCRdb's table has in-frame clones only and misses some. That table furnishes V, J and clone size, whereas the DNA furnished D and trimming. This table holds 300,000 to 400,000 clones, about 90% found once. This rearrangement joins TRBV9 to TRBJ1-4; 8 positions match TRBD1. Material: peripheral blood. The receptor was derived from a woman between 65 and 79 years old with COVID-19, enrolled during active disease. The CDR3 sequence: CASSVAGTGYEKLFF. As DNA, the CDR3 is TGTGCCAGCAGCGTAGCTGGGACAGGTTATGAAAAACTGTTTTTT. Full variable domain (outside the CDR3, taken from reference TRBV9 and TRBJ1-4): DSGVTQTPKHLITATGQRVTLRCSPRSGDLSVYWYQQSLDQGLQFLIQYYNGEERAKGNILERFSAQQFPDLHSELNLSSLELGDSALYFCASSVAGTGYEKLFFGSGTQLSVL.